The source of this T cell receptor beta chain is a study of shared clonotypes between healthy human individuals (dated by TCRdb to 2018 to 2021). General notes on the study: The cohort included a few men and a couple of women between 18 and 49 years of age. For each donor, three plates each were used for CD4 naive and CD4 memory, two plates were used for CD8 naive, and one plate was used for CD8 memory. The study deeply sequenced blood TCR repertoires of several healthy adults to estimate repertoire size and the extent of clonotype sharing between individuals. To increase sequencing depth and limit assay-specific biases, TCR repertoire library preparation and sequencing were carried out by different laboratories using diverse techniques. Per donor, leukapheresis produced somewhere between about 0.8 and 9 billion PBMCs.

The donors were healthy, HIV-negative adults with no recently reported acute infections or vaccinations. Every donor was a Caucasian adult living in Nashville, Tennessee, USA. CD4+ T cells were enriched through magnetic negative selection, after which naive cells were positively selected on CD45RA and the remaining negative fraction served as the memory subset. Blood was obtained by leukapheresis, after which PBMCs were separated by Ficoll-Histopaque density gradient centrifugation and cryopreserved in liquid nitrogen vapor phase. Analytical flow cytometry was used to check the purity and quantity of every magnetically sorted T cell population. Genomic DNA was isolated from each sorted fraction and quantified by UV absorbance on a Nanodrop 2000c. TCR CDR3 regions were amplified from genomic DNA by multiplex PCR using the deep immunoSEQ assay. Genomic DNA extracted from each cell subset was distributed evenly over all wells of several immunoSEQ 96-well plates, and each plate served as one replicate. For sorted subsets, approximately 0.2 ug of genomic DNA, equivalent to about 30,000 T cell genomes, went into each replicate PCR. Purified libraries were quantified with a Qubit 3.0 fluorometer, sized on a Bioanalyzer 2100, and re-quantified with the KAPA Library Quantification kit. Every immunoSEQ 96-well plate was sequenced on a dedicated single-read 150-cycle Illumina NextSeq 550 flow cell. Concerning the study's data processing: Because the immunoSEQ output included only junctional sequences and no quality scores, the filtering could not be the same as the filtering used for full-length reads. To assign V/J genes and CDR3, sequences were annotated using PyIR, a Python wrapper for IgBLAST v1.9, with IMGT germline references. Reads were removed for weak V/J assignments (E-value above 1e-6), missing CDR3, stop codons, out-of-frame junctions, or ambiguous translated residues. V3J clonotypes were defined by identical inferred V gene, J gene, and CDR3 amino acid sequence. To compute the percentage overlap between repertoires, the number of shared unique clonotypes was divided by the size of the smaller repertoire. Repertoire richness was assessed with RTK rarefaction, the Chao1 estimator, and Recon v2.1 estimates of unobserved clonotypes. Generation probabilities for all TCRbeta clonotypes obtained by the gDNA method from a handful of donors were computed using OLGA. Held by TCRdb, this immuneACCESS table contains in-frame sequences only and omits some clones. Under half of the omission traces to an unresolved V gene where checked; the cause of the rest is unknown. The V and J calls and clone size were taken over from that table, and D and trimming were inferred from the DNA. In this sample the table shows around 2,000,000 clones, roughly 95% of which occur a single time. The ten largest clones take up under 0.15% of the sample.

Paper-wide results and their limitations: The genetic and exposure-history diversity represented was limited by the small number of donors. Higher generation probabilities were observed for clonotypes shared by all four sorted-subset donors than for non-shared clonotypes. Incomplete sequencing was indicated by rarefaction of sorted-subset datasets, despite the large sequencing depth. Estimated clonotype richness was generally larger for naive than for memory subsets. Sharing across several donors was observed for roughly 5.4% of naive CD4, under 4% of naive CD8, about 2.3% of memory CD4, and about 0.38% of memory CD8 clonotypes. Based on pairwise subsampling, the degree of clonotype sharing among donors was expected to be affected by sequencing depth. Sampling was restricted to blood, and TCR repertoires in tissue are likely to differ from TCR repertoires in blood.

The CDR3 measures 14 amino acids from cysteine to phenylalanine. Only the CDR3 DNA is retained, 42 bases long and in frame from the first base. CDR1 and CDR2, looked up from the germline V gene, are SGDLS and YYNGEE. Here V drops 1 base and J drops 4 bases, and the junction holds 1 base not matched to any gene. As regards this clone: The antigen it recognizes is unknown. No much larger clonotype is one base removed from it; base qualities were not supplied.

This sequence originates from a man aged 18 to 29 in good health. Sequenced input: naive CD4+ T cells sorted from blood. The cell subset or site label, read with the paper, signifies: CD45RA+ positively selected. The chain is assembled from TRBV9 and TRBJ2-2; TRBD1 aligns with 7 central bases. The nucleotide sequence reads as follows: TGTGCCAGCAGCGTACAGGGGGTCACCGGGGAGCTGTTTTTT. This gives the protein CASSVQGVTGELFF.